This TCR beta chain was identified during a study of shared clonotypes between healthy human individuals. General study findings and limits: The study drew on few donors, limiting represented genetic and exposure-history diversity. Memory subsets generally showed lower estimated richness than naive subsets. Inspection by rarefaction showed sorted-subset sequencing to be incomplete despite large depth.

The CDR3 contains 13 residues. Trimming removed 3 bases from V and 4 bases from J, with 9 bases in between. In germline, CDR1 is MDHEN, CDR2 SYDVKM. Clones were sequenced by immunoSEQ multiplex PCR, and TCRdb holds only the in-frame ones, with some missing. The data hold under 1,100,000 clones, with 75% to 85% observed a single time. In its sample, this clone was seen a few times. Its antigen remains unknown. The clonotype was recovered from a man aged 18 to 29 in good health. Some clones in this sample may be carry-over from other donors' samples. Sequenced sample: memory CD4+ T cells from PBMCs. Subset reported: CD45RA-negative fraction. This rearrangement joins TRBV28 to TRBJ1-2; possible D gene TRBD1, 5 bases. CDR3 amino acids: CASSLEGVYGYTF. The CDR3, as DNA: TGTGCCAGCAGTTTGGAAGGGGTCTATGGCTACACCTTC.